This T cell receptor (beta chain) was recorded in a study of control samples from healthy donors and cancer patients. CDR3 size: 14 residues. V was cut by 9 bases and J by 6 bases, with 20 bases left in between. The germline gives CDR1 LNHDA, CDR2 SQIVND (reference sequence). Using immunoSEQ multiplex PCR, the repertoire was profiled, and TCRdb retains in-frame clones only, with some absent. The table records some 130,000 clones, roughly 92% of them present only once. The rearrangement links TRBV19 to TRBJ1-2; D is unresolved. The clonotype was recovered from a man younger than 35 in good health. The sequencing input was blood. The CDR3 DNA reads TGTGCCAGCCGACCCACAGTGGACGGGGATGGCTACACCTTC. It translates to CASRPTVDGDGYTF.